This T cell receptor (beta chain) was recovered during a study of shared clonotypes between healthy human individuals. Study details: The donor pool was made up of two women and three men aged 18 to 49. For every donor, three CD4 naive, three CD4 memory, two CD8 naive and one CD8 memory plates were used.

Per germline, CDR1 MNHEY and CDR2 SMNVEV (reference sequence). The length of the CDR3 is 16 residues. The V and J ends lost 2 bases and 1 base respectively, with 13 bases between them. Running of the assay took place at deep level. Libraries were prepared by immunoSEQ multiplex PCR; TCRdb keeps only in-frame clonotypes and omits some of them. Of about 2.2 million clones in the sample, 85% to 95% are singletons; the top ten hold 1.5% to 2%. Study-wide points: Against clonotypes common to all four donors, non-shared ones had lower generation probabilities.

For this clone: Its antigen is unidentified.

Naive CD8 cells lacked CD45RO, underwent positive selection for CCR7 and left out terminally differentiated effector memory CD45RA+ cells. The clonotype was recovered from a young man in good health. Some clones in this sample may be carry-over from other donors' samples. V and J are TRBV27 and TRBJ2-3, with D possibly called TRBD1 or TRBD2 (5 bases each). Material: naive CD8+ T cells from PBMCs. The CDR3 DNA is TGTGCCAGCAGTTTACTTCAGGGAGTAGGCACAGATACGCAGTATTTT. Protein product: CASSLLQGVGTDTQYF.